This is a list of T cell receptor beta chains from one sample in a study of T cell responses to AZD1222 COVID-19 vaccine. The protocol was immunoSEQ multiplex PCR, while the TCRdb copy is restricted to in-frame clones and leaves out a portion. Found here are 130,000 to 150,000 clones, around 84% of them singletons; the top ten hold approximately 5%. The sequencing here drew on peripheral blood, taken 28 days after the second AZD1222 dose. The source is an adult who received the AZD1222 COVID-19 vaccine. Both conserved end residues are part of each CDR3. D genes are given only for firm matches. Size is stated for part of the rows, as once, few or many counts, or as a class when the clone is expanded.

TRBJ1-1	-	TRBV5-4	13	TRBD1	CASSSGTVPEAFF	TGTGCCAGCAGCTCAGGGACAGTACCTGAAGCTTTCTTT
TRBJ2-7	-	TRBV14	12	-	CASSRAAYEQYF	TGTGCCAGCAGCCGGGCGGCCTACGAGCAGTACTTC
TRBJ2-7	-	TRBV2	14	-	CASKGGTNSYEQYF	TGTGCCAGCAAGGGGGGGACAAACTCCTACGAGCAGTACTTC
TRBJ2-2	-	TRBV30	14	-	CAWRSGTPTGELFF	TGTGCCTGGAGGTCCGGGACACCCACCGGGGAGCTGTTTTTT
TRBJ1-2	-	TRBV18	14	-	CASSSGRDSYGYTF	TGTGCCAGCTCATCCGGACGGGATAGTTATGGCTACACCTTC
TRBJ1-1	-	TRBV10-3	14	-	CAISDDFLNTEAFF	TGTGCCATCAGTGACGATTTTTTGAACACTGAAGCTTTCTTT
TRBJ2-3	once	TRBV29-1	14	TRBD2	CSVSGGVGADTQYF	TGCAGCGTTAGCGGGGGGGTGGGAGCAGATACGCAGTATTTT
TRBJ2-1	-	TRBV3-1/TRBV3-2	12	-	CASSPDFAEQFF	TGTGCCAGCAGCCCCGACTTCGCCGAGCAGTTCTTC
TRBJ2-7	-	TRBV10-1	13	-	CANSVPNSYEQYF	TGCGCCAACAGTGTGCCGAATTCCTACGAGCAGTACTTC
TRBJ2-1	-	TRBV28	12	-	CASSLQYNEQFF	TGTGCCAGCAGTTTGCAGTACAATGAGCAGTTCTTC
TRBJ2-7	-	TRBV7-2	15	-	CASSPPQGRGYEQYF	TGTGCCAGCAGCCCGCCTCAGGGGCGAGGTTACGAGCAGTACTTC
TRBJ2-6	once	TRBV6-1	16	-	CASSERDDSGANVLTF	TGTGCCAGCAGTGAGCGGGACGACTCTGGGGCCAACGTCCTGACTTTC
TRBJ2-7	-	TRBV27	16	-	CASSLKAPGTYYEQYF	TGTGCCAGCAGTTTAAAGGCCCCGGGCACGTACTACGAGCAGTACTTC
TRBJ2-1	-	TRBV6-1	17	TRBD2	CASSGTSGRGSYNEQFF	TGTGCCAGCAGTGGTACTAGCGGGAGGGGATCCTACAATGAGCAGTTCTTC
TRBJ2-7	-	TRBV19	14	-	CASSPVMVSYEQYF	TGTGCCAGTAGCCCGGTAATGGTGAGCTACGAGCAGTACTTC
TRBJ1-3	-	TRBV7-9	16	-	CASSLLDRADGNTIYF	TGTGCCAGCAGCTTATTAGACCGGGCCGACGGAAACACCATATATTTT
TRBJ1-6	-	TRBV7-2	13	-	CASSSDRRKPLHF	TGTGCCAGCAGCTCCGACAGGAGAAAGCCCCTCCACTTT
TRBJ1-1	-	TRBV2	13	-	CASWAQPNTEAFF	TGTGCCAGCTGGGCACAGCCGAACACTGAAGCTTTCTTT
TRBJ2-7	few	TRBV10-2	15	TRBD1	CASSDGTGTPYEQYF	TGCGCCAGCAGTGACGGGACAGGGACCCCCTACGAGCAGTACTTC
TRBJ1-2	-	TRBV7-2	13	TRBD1	CASSRDRVYGYTF	TGTGCCAGCAGCCGAGACAGGGTCTATGGCTACACCTTC
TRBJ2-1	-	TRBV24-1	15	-	CATSDQQGSSDEQFF	TGTGCCACCAGTGACCAACAGGGATCTAGCGATGAGCAGTTCTTC
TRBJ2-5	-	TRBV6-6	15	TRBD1	CASIDRDRGQETQYF	TGTGCCAGCATCGACAGGGACAGGGGCCAAGAGACCCAGTACTTC
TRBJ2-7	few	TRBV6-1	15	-	CASSESGFGSYEQYF	TGTGCCAGCAGTGAATCCGGGTTTGGCTCCTACGAGCAGTACTTC
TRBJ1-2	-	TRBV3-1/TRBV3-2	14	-	CASSQALGNYGYTF	TGTGCCAGCAGCCAAGCTCTTGGGAACTATGGCTACACCTTC
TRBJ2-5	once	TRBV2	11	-	CASTGWETQYF	TGTGCCAGCACAGGGTGGGAGACCCAGTACTTC
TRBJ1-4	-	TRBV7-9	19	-	CASSLDPGNRLATNEKLFF	TGTGCCAGCAGCTTAGATCCCGGGAATCGCCTGGCAACTAATGAAAAACTGTTTTTT
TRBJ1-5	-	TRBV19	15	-	CASSILPGSNQPQHF	TGTGCCAGTAGTATCCTGCCAGGGAGCAATCAGCCCCAGCATTTT
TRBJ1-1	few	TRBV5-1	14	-	CASSPERPNTEAFF	TGCGCCAGCAGCCCGGAGCGGCCGAACACTGAAGCTTTCTTT
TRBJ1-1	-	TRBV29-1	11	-	CSVDSGIGAFF	TGCAGCGTTGATTCGGGGATCGGTGCTTTCTTT
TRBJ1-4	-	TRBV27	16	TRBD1	CASSLPTGVGNEKLFF	TGTGCCAGCAGTCTCCCGACAGGGGTTGGGAATGAAAAACTGTTTTTT
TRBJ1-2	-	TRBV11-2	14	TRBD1	CASTPGTDNYGYTF	TGTGCCAGCACCCCGGGGACAGACAACTATGGCTACACCTTC
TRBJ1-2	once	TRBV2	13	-	CASRAGSNYGYTF	TGTGCCAGCAGGGCCGGGTCTAACTATGGCTACACCTTC
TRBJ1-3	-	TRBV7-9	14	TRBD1	CASREGAAGNTIYF	TGTGCCAGCAGGGAGGGGGCGGCTGGAAACACCATATATTTT
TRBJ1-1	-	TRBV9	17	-	CASSAQGINEPVTEAFF	TGTGCCAGCAGCGCGCAGGGTATCAATGAGCCAGTCACTGAAGCTTTCTTT
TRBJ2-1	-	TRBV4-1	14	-	CASSQGPGLGEQFF	TGCGCCAGCAGCCAGGGGCCAGGGTTGGGTGAGCAGTTCTTC
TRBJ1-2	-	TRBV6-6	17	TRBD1	CASSRRVGQGWSYGYTF	TGTGCCAGCAGTCGTCGGGTGGGACAGGGGTGGAGCTATGGCTACACCTTC
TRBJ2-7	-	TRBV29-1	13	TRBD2	CSVFLAAPYEQYF	TGCAGCGTGTTTCTAGCGGCTCCCTACGAGCAGTACTTC
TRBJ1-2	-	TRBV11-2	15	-	CASSLGYREGYGYTF	TGTGCCAGCAGCTTAGGGTACAGGGAGGGCTATGGCTACACCTTC
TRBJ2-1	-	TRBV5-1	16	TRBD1	CASSLGTGTGDNEQFF	TGCGCCAGCAGCTTGGGAACGGGGACAGGGGACAATGAGCAGTTCTTC
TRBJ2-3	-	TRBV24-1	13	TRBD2	CATSGDYTDTQYF	TGTGCCACCAGTGGGGACTACACAGATACGCAGTATTTT
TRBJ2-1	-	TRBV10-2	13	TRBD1	CASSEQGANEQFF	TGCGCCAGCAGTGAACAGGGGGCCAATGAGCAGTTCTTC
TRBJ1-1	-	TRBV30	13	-	CASPGPMNTEAFF	TGTGCCAGTCCCGGACCGATGAACACTGAAGCTTTCTTT
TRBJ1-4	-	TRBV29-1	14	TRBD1	CSVLGQGRGEKLFF	TGCAGCGTCCTAGGACAGGGGAGAGGTGAAAAACTGTTTTTT
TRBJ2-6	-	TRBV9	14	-	CASSVPYGANVLTF	TGTGCCAGCAGCGTACCGTACGGGGCCAACGTCCTGACTTTC
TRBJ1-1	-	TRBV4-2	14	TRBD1	CASSRGQGVTEAFF	TGTGCCAGCAGCCGAGGACAGGGGGTCACTGAAGCTTTCTTT
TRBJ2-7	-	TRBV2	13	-	CASSEGNGPEQYF	TGTGCCAGCAGTGAAGGAAACGGGCCCGAGCAGTACTTC
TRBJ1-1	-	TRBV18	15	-	CASSPRAGENTEAFF	TGTGCCAGCTCACCACGGGCAGGGGAAAACACTGAAGCTTTCTTT
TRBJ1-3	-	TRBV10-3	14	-	CAISELNTGNTIYF	TGTGCCATCAGTGAGCTGAATACTGGAAACACCATATATTTT
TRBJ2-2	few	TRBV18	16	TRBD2	CASSPRPGGDTGELFF	TGTGCCAGCTCACCAAGGCCGGGAGGCGACACCGGGGAGCTGTTTTTT
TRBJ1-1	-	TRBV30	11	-	CAWDRAREAFF	TGTGCCTGGGACCGGGCGAGAGAAGCTTTCTTT